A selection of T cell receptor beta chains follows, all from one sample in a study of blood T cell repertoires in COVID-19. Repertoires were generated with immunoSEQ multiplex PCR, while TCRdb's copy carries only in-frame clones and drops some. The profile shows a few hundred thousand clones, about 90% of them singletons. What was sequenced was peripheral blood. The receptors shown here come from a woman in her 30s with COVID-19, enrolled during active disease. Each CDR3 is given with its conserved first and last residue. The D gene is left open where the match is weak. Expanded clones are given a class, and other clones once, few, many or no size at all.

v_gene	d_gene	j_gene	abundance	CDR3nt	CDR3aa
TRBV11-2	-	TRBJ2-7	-	TGTGCCAGCAGCTTAGGCGGCCGCTCCTACGAGCAGTACTTC	CASSLGGRSYEQYF
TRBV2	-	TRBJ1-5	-	TGTGCCAGCAGGGCGACAGTCTATAGCAATCAGCCCCAGCATTTT	CASRATVYSNQPQHF
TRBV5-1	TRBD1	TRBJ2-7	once	TGCGCCAGCAGCTTCGAAGGCGGGACAGGGGACAACGAGCAGTACTTC	CASSFEGGTGDNEQYF
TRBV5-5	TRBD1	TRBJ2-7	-	TGTGCCAGCAGCCTACCAGGGGGTTGGGGCGAGCAGTACTTC	CASSLPGGWGEQYF
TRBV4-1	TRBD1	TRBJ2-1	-	TGCGCCAGCAGCCAACTCGGGACAGCCGGGGTGAATGAGCAGTTCTTC	CASSQLGTAGVNEQFF
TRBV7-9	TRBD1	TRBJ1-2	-	TGTGCCAGCAGCTCTTGGACAGGGAACGATAATGGCTACACCTTC	CASSSWTGNDNGYTF
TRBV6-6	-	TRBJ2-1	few	TGTGCCAGCACCCTGGACAGCTCCTACAATGAGCAGTTCTTC	CASTLDSSYNEQFF
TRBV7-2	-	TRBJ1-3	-	TGTGCCAGCAGCTTAAACAGGAGACTCTCTGGAAACACCATATATTTT	CASSLNRRLSGNTIYF
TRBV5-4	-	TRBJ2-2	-	TGTGCCAGCAGCTTAAGCCTCACCGGGGAGCTGTTTTTT	CASSLSLTGELFF
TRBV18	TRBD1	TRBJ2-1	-	TGTGCCAGCTCACCCTGGACAGGGGGCAATGAGCAGTTCTTC	CASSPWTGGNEQFF
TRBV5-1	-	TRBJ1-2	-	TGCGCCAGCAGCTTGAGATCGGGAGGCGGCTACACCTTC	CASSLRSGGGYTF
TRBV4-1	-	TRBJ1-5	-	TGCGCCAGCGGAGGGTTCAATCAGCCCCAGCATTTT	CASGGFNQPQHF
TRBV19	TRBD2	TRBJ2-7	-	TGTGCCAGTACCAGAGGCCTGACAGCGGGAGACCACTACGAGCAGTACTTC	CASTRGLTAGDHYEQYF
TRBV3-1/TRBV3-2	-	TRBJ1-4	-	TGTGCCAGCAGCCACCCCCTCGGGGAACTGTTTTTT	CASSHPLGELFF
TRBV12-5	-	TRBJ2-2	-	TGTGCTAGTGGTTCAGCAGGGGCCGGGGAGCTGTTTTTT	CASGSAGAGELFF
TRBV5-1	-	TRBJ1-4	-	TGCGCCAGCAGCTTGACAGGGATTAATGAAAAACTGTTTTTT	CASSLTGINEKLFF
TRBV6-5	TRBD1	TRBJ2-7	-	TGTGCCAGCAGTCACAGGGGCGCCTACGAGCAGTACTTC	CASSHRGAYEQYF
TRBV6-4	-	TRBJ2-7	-	TGTGCCACTACGGGAGAGCAGTACTTC	CATTGEQYF
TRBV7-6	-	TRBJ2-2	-	TGTGCCAGCAGCTTATCGGGACTCGATACCGGGGAGCTGTTTTTT	CASSLSGLDTGELFF
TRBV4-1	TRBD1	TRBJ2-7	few	TGCGCCAGCAGCCACCAGACAGGGGAGTACGAGCAGTACTTC	CASSHQTGEYEQYF
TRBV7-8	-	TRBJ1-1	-	TGTGCCAGCAGCCGTTCCGGGGAAGAGGGCACTGAAGCTTTCTTT	CASSRSGEEGTEAFF
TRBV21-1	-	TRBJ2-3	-	TGTGCCAGCAGCAAGGCTGGAGGCGCCGGATTGGATACGCAGTATTTT	CASSKAGGAGLDTQYF
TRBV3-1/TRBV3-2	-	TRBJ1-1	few	TGTGCCAGCAGCCAGGGCCTTAACACTGAAGCTTTCTTT	CASSQGLNTEAFF
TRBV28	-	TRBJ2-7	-	TGTGCCAGCACCCCCAACCAAGGAGGGTCCTACGAGCAGTACTTC	CASTPNQGGSYEQYF
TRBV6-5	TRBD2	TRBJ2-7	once	TGTGCCAGCAGCATGGGACTAGCCCATAGCTACGAGCAGTACTTC	CASSMGLAHSYEQYF
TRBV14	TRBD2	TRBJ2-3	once	TGTGCCAGCAGCCCACTTCGGCGGGGGAGCACAGATACGCAGTATTTT	CASSPLRRGSTDTQYF
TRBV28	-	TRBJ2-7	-	TGTGCCAGCAGAGGAGGGTATCTGGCCCTAATCGGGCACGAGCAGTACTTC	CASRGGYLALIGHEQYF